This T cell receptor beta chain is drawn from a study of chemoradiotherapy in HPV16-positive cancers. The germline V gene has CDR1 MNHNY and CDR2 SVGAGI (reference sequence). V lost 4 bases and J 7 bases, leaving 11 bases between the germline ends. The CDR3 covers 13 residues. Here immunoSEQ multiplex PCR was the method, and the copy in TCRdb shows in-frame clones only, minus some. The table has about 68,000 clones, about nine tenths seen once. The chain links TRBV6-6 to TRBJ1-5, with D possibly TRBD1 on 5 matching bases. The clonotype comes from a human donor with HPV-associated anogenital cancer. The source was blood, collected from a patient who underwent chemoradiotherapy. The CDR3 nucleotides are TGTGCCAGCAGTTTCCAGGGCTACCAGCCCCAGCATTTT. Translation: CASSFQGYQPQHF.